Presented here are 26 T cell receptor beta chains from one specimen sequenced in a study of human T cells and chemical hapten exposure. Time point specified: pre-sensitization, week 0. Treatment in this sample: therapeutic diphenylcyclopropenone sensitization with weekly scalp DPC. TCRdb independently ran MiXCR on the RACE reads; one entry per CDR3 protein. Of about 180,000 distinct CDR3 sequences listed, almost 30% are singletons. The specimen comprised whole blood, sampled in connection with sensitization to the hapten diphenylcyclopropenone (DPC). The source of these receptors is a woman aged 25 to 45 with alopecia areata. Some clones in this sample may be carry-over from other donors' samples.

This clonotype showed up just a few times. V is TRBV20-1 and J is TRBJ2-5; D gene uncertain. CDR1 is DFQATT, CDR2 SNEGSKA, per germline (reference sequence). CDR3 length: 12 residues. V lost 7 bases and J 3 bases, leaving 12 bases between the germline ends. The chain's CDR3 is CSVWVAKETQYF. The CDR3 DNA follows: TGCAGTGTATGGGTGGCGAAAGAGACCCAGTACTTC.

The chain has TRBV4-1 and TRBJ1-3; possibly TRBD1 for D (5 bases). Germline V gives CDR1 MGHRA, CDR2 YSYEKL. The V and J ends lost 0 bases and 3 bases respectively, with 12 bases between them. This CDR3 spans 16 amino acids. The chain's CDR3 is CASSQDPRGFGNTIYF. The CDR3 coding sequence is TGCGCCAGCAGCCAAGATCCTAGGGGTTTTGGAAACACCATATATTTT.

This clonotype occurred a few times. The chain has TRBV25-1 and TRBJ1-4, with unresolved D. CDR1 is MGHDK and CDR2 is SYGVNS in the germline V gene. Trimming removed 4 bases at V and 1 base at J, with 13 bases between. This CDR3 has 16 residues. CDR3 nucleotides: TGTGCCAGCAGTGTTACGGGCGCCCGAACTAATGAAAAACTGTTTTTT. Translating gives CASSVTGARTNEKLFF.

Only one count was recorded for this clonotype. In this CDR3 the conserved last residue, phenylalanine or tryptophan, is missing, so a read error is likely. The CDR3 DNA follows: TGTGCCAGCAGCGTAGAGTCCGGGGCTCCCACCGGGGAGCTGTTTCTT. Its protein is CASSVESGAPTGELFL. The V gene is TRBV9, the J gene TRBJ2-2; D might be TRBD1 or TRBD2, each matching 5 bases. Germline V gene sequence: CDR1 SGDLS, CDR2 YYNGEE. V lost 0 bases and J lost 4, with 13 bases in between. The CDR3 length is 16 residues.

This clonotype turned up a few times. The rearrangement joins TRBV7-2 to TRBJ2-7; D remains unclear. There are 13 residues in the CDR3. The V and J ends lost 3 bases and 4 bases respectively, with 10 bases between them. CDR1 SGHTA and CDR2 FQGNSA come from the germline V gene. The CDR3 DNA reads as TGTGCCAGCAGCTTGCGAGCGAGATACGAGCAGTACTTC. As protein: CASSLRARYEQYF.

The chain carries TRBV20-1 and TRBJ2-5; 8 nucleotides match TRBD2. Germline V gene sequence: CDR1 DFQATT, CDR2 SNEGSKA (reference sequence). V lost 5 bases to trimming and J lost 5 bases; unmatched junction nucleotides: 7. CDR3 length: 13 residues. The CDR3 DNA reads TGCAGTGCTCACGGGACTAGTGATGAGACCCAGTACTTC. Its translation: CSAHGTSDETQYF.

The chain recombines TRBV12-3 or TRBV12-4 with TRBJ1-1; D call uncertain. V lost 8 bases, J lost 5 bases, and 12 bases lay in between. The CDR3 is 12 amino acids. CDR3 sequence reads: CASVRYGTEAFF. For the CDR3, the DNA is TGTGCCAGCGTGAGATACGGGACTGAAGCTTTCTTT.

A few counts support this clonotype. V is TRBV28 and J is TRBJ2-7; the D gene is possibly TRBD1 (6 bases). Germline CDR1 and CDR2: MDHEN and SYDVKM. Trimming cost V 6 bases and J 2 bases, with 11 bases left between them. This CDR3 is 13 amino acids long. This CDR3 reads CASRPQGAYEQYF. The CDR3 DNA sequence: TGTGCCAGCAGGCCACAGGGTGCCTACGAGCAGTACTTC.

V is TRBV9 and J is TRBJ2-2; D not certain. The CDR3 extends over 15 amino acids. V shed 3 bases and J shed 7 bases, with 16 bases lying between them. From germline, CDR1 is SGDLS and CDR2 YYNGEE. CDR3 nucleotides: TGTGCCAGCAGCGGCCACGGGCCTGAGAACGGGGAGCTGTTTTTT. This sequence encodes CASSGHGPENGELFF. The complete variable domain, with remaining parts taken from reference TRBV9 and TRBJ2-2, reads DSGVTQTPKHLITATGQRVTLRCSPRSGDLSVYWYQQSLDQGLQFLIQYYNGEERAKGNILERFSAQQFPDLHSELNLSSLELGDSALYFCASSGHGPENGELFFGEGSRLTVL.

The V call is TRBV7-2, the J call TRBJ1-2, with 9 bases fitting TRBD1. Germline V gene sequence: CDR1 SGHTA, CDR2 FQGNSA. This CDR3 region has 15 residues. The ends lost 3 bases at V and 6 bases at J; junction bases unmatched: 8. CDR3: CASSFTRTGGDGYTF. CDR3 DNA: TGTGCCAGCAGCTTTACCCGAACAGGGGGCGATGGCTACACCTTC.

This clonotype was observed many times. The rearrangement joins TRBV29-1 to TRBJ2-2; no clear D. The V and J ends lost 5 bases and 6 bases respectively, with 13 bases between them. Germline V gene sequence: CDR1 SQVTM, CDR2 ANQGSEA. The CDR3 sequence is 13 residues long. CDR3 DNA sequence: TGCAGCGTTCTAGAGGACGCCGCCGGGGAGCTGTTTTTT. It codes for CSVLEDAAGELFF.

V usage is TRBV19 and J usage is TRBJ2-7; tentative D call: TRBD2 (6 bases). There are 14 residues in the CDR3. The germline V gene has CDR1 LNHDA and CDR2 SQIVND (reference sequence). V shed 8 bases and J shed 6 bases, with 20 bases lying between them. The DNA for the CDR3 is TGTGCCAGTGCGGGACCGGCAAGCTTCGCCGAGCAGTACTTC. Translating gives CASAGPASFAEQYF.

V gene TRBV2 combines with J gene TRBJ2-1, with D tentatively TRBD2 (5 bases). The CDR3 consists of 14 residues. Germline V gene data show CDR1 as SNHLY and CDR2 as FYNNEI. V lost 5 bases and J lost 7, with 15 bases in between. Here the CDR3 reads CASSNHQAENEQFF. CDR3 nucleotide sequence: TGTGCCAGCAGTAACCATCAAGCGGAGAATGAGCAGTTCTTC. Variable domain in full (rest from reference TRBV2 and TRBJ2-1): EPEVTQTPSHQVTQMGQEVILRCVPISNHLYFYWYRQILGQKVEFLVSFYNNEISEKSEIFDDQFSVERPDGSNFTLKIRSTKLEDSAMYFCASSNHQAENEQFFGPGTRLTVL.

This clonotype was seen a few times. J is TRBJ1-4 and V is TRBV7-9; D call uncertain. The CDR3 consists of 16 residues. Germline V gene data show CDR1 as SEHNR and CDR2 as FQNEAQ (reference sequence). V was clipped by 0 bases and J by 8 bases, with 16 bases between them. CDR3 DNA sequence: TGTGCCAGCAGCTTAGCGAACGATAAGGGCGGAGAAAAACTGTTTTTT. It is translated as CASSLANDKGGEKLFF.

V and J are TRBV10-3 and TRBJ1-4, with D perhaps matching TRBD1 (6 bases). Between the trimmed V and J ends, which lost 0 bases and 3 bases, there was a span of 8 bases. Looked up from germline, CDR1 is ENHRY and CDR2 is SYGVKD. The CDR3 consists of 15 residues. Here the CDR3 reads CAISESTGANEKLFF. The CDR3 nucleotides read TGTGCCATCAGTGAGTCGACAGGAGCTAATGAAAAACTGTTTTTT.

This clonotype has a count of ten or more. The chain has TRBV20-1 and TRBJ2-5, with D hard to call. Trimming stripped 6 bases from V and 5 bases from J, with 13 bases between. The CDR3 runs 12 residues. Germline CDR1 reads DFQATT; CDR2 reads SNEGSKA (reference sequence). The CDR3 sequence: CSAFVSSETQYF. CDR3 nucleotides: TGCAGTGCCTTCGTTTCGTCGGAGACCCAGTACTTC.

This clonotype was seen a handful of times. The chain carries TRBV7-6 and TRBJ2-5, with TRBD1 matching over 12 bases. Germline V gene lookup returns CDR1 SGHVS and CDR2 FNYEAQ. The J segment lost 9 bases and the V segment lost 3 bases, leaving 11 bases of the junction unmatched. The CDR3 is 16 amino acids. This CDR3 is CASSLTGTGGHISQYF. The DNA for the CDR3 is TGTGCCAGCAGCTTGACCGGGACAGGGGGCCATATATCCCAGTACTTC. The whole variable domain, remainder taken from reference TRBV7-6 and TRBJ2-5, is GAGVSQSPRYKVTKRGQDVALRCDPISGHVSLYWYRQALGQGPEFLTYFNYEAQQDKSGLPNDRFSAERPEGSISTLTIQRTEQRDSAMYRCASSLTGTGGHISQYFGPGTRLLVL.

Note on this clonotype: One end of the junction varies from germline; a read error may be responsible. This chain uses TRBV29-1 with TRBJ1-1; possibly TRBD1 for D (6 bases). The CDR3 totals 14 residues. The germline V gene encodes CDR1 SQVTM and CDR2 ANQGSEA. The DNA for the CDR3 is TGCAGCGTTGAACCCATTACAGGGAACACTGAAGTTTTCTTT. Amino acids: CSVEPITGNTEVFF.

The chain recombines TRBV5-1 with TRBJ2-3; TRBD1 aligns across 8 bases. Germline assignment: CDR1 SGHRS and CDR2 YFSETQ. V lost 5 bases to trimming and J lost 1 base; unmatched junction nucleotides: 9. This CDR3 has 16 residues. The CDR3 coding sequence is TGCGCCAGCAGGGGGAACCCGGGACAGGGCACAGATACGCAGTATTTT. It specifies CASRGNPGQGTDTQYF.

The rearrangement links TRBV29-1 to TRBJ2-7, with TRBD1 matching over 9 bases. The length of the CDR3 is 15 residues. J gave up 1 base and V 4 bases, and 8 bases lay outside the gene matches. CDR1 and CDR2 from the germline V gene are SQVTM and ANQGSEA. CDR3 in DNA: TGCAGCGTTGGAACCGGGACAGGGCCATCCTACGAGCAGTACTTC. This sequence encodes CSVGTGTGPSYEQYF.

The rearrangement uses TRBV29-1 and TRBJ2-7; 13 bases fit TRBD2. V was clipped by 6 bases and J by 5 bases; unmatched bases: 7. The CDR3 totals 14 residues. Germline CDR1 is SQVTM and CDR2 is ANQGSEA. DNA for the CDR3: TGCAGCGTCAGGACTAGCGGGAGAGCTGACGAGCAGTACTTC. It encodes CSVRTSGRADEQYF.

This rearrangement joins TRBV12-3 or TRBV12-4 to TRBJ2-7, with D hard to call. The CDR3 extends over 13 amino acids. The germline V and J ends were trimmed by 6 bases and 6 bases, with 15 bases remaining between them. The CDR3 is CASSPRGSTEQYF. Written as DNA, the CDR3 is TGTGCCAGCAGCCCCCGAGGTTCGACCGAGCAGTACTTC.

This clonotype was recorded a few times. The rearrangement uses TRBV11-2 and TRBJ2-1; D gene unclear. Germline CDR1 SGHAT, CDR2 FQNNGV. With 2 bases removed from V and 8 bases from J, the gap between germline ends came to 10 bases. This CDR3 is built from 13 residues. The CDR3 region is CASSLRRLDEQFF. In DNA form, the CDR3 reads TGTGCCAGCAGCTTAAGACGTCTCGATGAGCAGTTCTTC.

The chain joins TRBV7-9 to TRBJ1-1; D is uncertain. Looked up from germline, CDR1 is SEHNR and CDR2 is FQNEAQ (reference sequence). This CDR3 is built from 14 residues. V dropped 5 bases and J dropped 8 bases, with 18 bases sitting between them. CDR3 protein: CASSLVELAMEAFF. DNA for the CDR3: TGTGCCAGCAGCCTAGTCGAATTAGCGATGGAAGCTTTCTTT.

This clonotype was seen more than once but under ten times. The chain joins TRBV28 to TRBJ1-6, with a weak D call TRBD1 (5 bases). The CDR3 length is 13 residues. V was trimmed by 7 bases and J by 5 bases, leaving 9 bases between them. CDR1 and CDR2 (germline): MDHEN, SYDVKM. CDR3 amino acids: CASTRANNSPLHF. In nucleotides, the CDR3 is TGTGCCAGCACCAGGGCGAATAATTCACCCCTCCACTTT.

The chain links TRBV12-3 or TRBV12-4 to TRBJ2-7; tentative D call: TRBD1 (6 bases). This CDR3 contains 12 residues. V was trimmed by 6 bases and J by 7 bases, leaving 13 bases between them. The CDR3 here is CASRWGTTEQYF. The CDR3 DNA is TGTGCCAGCAGATGGGGGACAACGGAGCAGTACTTC.